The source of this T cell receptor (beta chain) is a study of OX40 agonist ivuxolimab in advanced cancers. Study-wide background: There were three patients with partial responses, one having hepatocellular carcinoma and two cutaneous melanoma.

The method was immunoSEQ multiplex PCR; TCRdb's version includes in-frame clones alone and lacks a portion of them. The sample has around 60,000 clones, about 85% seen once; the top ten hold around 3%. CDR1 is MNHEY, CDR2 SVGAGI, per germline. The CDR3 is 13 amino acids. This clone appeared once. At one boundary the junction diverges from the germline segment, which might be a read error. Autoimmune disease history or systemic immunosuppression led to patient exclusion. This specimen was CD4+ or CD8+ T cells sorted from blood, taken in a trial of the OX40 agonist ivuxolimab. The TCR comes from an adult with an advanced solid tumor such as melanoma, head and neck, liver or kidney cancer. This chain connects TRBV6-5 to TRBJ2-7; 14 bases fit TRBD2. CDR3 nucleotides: TGTGCCAGCAGTCGGAGGGGACTAGCGGGAGTGGTTTTC. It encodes CASSRRGLAGVVF.